These 31 T cell receptor beta chains were sequenced from one sample in a study of blood T cell repertoires in COVID-19. Clones were sequenced by immunoSEQ multiplex PCR, and TCRdb holds only the in-frame ones, with some missing. The data show tens of thousands of clones, with roughly 87% seen just once and 4.9% held by the top ten. Sequenced material: peripheral blood. The receptors shown here come from an elderly woman with acute or convalescent COVID-19.

This sequence joins TRBV10-3 and TRBJ1-5, with D perhaps TRBD1 (6 bases). Germline V gene sequence: CDR1 ENHRY, CDR2 SYGVKD. V was pared by 6 bases and J by 6 bases, with 18 bases between. The CDR3 consists of 15 residues. CDR3 bases: TGTGCCATCAGCCCCGAACCACAGGGTTTTCAGCCCCAGCATTTT. Encoded protein: CAISPEPQGFQPQHF.

The V and J genes are TRBV28 and TRBJ1-1, with D possibly matching TRBD1 (6 bases). Per germline, CDR1 MDHEN and CDR2 SYDVKM. V lost 5 bases and J lost 5, with 15 bases in between. This CDR3 contains 14 residues. Here the CDR3 reads CASSVQQGGTEAFF. Written as DNA, the CDR3 is TGTGCCAGCAGTGTCCAACAGGGTGGGACTGAAGCTTTCTTT.

V usage is TRBV5-5 and J usage is TRBJ1-3, with D maybe TRBD1 (6 bases). V lost 4 bases to trimming and J lost 0 bases, with 17 bases between them. CDR3 length: 17 amino acids. Germline-derived CDR1 and CDR2 are SGHKS and YYEKEE (reference sequence). The CDR3 nucleotides are TGTGCCAGCAGCCATAAATGGACAGCGGACTCTGGAAACACCATATATTTT. Its protein is CASSHKWTADSGNTIYF. The full variable domain, completed using reference TRBV5-5 and TRBJ1-3, is DAGVTQSPTHLIKTRGQQVTLRCSPISGHKSVSWYQQVLGQGPQFIFQYYEKEERGRGNFPDRFSARQFPNYSSELNVNALLLGDSALYLCASSHKWTADSGNTIYFGEGSWLTVV.

The chain uses TRBV19 and TRBJ1-2, with a weak D call TRBD1 (6 bases). This CDR3 comprises 14 residues. Germline V gene data show CDR1 as LNHDA and CDR2 as SQIVND (reference sequence). V was pared by 4 bases and J by 6 bases, with 15 bases between. The CDR3 protein is CASSNTGTFHGYTF. The CDR3 DNA reads as TGTGCCAGTAGTAACACCGGGACATTTCATGGCTACACCTTC.

This chain links TRBV4-1 with TRBJ2-3; 9 bases match TRBD1. The junction had 8 bases not matched to a gene; V was cut back by 5 bases and J by 5 bases. CDR3 size: 15 residues. The V gene's germline CDR1 is MGHRA and CDR2 YSYEKL. The CDR3 nucleotides are TGCGCCAGCAGCTTACGGGGACAGGGTGAAGATACGCAGTATTTT. Its protein is CASSLRGQGEDTQYF.

The chain uses TRBV27 and TRBJ2-7; 8 bases line up with TRBD2. With 7 bases clipped from V and 4 bases from J, the junction kept 9 bases outside the gene matches. CDR3 length equals 14 residues. Germline-derived CDR1 and CDR2 are MNHEY and SMNVEV (reference sequence). The CDR3 DNA reads as TGTGCCAGCAAGTCAGCGGGGGCATTGTACGAGCAGTACTTC. Amino acids: CASKSAGALYEQYF.

V usage is TRBV2 and J usage is TRBJ2-1; 8 bases map to TRBD2. The CDR3 is 16 residues long. Trimming took 5 bases from V and 1 from J; bases not matched to a gene: 7. Per germline, CDR1 SNHLY and CDR2 FYNNEI. CDR3: CASSSSSGSSYNEQFF. CDR3 coding DNA: TGTGCCAGCAGTTCTTCCAGCGGGAGTTCCTACAATGAGCAGTTCTTC.

J is TRBJ1-2 and V is TRBV5-6, with a weak D call TRBD1 (6 bases). CDR3 length: 15 amino acids. Germline assignment: CDR1 SGHDT and CDR2 YYEEEE. V shed 0 bases and J shed 2 bases, with 11 bases lying between them. The CDR3 loop is CASSLGGRRNYGYTF. The CDR3 DNA is TGTGCCAGCAGCTTGGGGGGGCGGCGCAACTATGGCTACACCTTC.

The chain has TRBV13 and TRBJ2-3, with 11 bases fitting TRBD2. The CDR3 totals 16 residues. J was trimmed by 2 bases and V by 6 bases; bases with no gene match: 7. Per the germline V gene, CDR1 is PRHDT and CDR2 is FYEKMQ (reference sequence). CDR3 DNA: TGTGCCAGCAGTCCTCGGACTAGCGGGTACACAGATACGCAGTATTTT. Protein product: CASSPRTSGYTDTQYF. The variable domain in full, completed from reference TRBV13 and TRBJ2-3, reads AAGVIQSPRHLIKEKRETATLKCYPIPRHDTVYWYQQGPGQDPQFLISFYEKMQSDKGSIPDRFSAQQFSDYHSELNMSSLELGDSALYFCASSPRTSGYTDTQYFGPGTRLTVL.

About this clone itself: Its ends do not fully match the called genes, so a read error is possible. The sample holds other DNA sequences that translate to the same CDR3. This chain uses TRBV6-1 with TRBJ2-7; 9 positions agree with TRBD1. CDR3 length: 15 amino acids. Germline V CDR1 and CDR2: MNHNS, SASEGT. CDR3 in DNA: TGTGCCAGCAGTGACCGGACAGGGGTCTTCGACGGCGTGCACTTC. Residues: CASSDRTGVFDGVHF.

Only a few counts were recorded for this clone. The DNA of the CDR3 is TGTGCCAGCACTTTTCACCGCGGAGGAACCCAGTACTTC. It is translated as CASTFHRGGTQYF. The rearrangement joins TRBV6-6 to TRBJ2-5; perhaps TRBD2 as D (5 bases). From germline, CDR1 is MNHNY and CDR2 SVGAGI (reference sequence). There are 13 residues in the CDR3. Trimming cost V 7 bases and J 8 bases, with 17 bases left between them.

The V and J genes are TRBV15 and TRBJ2-1; perhaps TRBD1 as D (6 bases). Germline V gene sequence: CDR1 LNHNV, CDR2 YYDKDF (reference sequence). CDR3 length: 13 amino acids. Trimming took off 1 base at V and 8 bases at J, with 9 bases between the two ends. Here the CDR3 DNA reads TGTGCCACCAGCAGAGGGGACAATGATGAGCAGTTCTTC. This encodes CATSRGDNDEQFF.

This clone has only a few counts. The chain is built from TRBV19 and TRBJ1-2; tentatively, D is TRBD1 (6 bases). Trimming removed 2 bases from V and 4 bases from J, with 8 bases in between. This CDR3 contains 13 residues. Germline lookup yields CDR1 LNHDA and CDR2 SQIVND (reference sequence). CDR3 protein: CASSIQQGYGYTF. CDR3 in DNA: TGTGCCAGTAGTATACAACAGGGCTATGGCTACACCTTC.

The chain employs TRBV7-2 and TRBJ2-7; perhaps TRBD1 as D (5 bases). The CDR3 runs to 13 residues. The V end was cut by 3 bases, the J end by 3 bases, with 9 bases between. Germline V CDR1 and CDR2: SGHTA, FQGNSA. The CDR3 is CASSLGRLYEQYF. DNA of the CDR3: TGTGCCAGCAGCTTGGGGCGGCTCTACGAGCAGTACTTC.

V gene TRBV7-6 combines with J gene TRBJ2-1; no clear D gene. Germline CDR1 SGHVS, CDR2 FNYEAQ. The CDR3 consists of 14 residues. With 4 bases removed from V and 3 bases from J, the gap between germline ends came to 10 bases. The CDR3 sequence: CASSYRSGYNEQFF. The CDR3, as DNA: TGTGCCAGCAGCTACCGATCGGGCTACAATGAGCAGTTCTTC.

This clone showed up just once. The chain recombines TRBV7-9 with TRBJ1-1, with D hard to call. The germline V gene has CDR1 SEHNR and CDR2 FQNEAQ (reference sequence). CDR3 length: 13 residues. V was pared by 5 bases and J by 0 bases, with 7 bases between. CDR3 in amino acids: CASSRGVNTEAFF. The CDR3 DNA reads as TGTGCCAGCAGCCGCGGGGTGAACACTGAAGCTTTCTTT.

The chain recombines TRBV7-9 with TRBJ1-2, with D possibly TRBD1 on 6 matching bases. The CDR3 loop spans 15 amino acids. In germline, CDR1 is SEHNR, CDR2 FQNEAQ (reference sequence). V was trimmed by 4 bases and J by 6 bases, leaving 18 bases between them. CDR3 region: CASSSTPGHENGYTF. The CDR3 nucleotides are TGTGCCAGCAGCTCTACGCCGGGACACGAGAATGGCTACACCTTC.

The chain combines TRBV3-1 (or the pseudogene TRBV3-2) with TRBJ2-3; 9 bases fit TRBD2. This CDR3 has 16 amino acids. V shed 10 bases, J shed 4 bases, and the junction held 15 bases outside the gene matches. The germline gives CDR1 LGHDT, CDR2 YNNKEL (reference sequence). CDR3 coding DNA: TGTGCCACTTCGTACACGGCTAGCGGGGATTCAGATACGCAGTATTTT. Protein product: CATSYTASGDSDTQYF.

The chain links TRBV6-1 to TRBJ2-7, with D perhaps TRBD2 (6 bases). The CDR3 loop spans 13 amino acids. Trimming shortened V by 7 bases and J by 6 bases, and 16 bases separated the two germline ends. CDR1 and CDR2 from the germline V gene are MNHNS and SASEGT. The CDR3, as DNA: TGTGCCAGCATGGAGGGCGCTATGGGCGAGCAGTACTTC. This codes for CASMEGAMGEQYF.

The rearrangement links TRBV4-2 to TRBJ1-5; D is undetermined. CDR1 and CDR2 from the germline V gene are LGHNA and YNFKEQ. The V end lost 1 base, the J end lost 0 bases, and 7 bases lay between the germline ends. This CDR3 region has 15 residues. The CDR3 DNA sequence: TGTGCCAGCAGCCAAGGTACAGATAGCAATCAGCCCCAGCATTTT. Its protein is CASSQGTDSNQPQHF.

The rearrangement joins TRBV5-1 to TRBJ2-1; D is unclear. Germline-derived CDR1 and CDR2 are SGHRS and YFSETQ. The ends were cut back, 0 bases at V and 6 bases at J, with 10 bases in the middle. The CDR3 has 14 amino acids. The DNA for the CDR3 is TGCGCCAGCAGCTTGGCCGCGGCCCCCAATGAGCAGTTCTTC. It encodes CASSLAAAPNEQFF.

The chain couples TRBV5-1 to TRBJ1-3, with D possibly being TRBD1 (6 bases). V was cut by 0 bases and J by 4 bases, with 8 bases left in between. Germline V CDR1 and CDR2: SGHRS, YFSETQ. CDR3 length: 14 residues. DNA for the CDR3: TGCGCCAGCAGCTTGGGGACAGTCGGAAACACCATATATTTT. Its protein product is CASSLGTVGNTIYF.

In its sample, this clone was seen a few times. This sequence joins TRBV19 and TRBJ2-2, with 11 bases that match TRBD1. The CDR3 is 16 amino acids. CDR1 is LNHDA and CDR2 is SQIVND in the germline V gene (reference sequence). V gave up 1 base and J gave up 6 bases; unmatched junction bases: 4. CDR3 loop: CASSIGRDRGAGELFF. CDR3 DNA: TGTGCCAGTAGTATAGGCCGGGACAGGGGGGCCGGGGAGCTGTTTTTT.

The V gene is TRBV5-6, the J gene TRBJ2-1; 8 bases are a match to TRBD2. The ends lost 0 bases at V and 9 bases at J; junction bases unmatched: 8. The V gene's germline CDR1 is SGHDT and CDR2 YYEEEE. This CDR3 is built from 15 residues. The CDR3, as DNA: TGTGCCAGCAGCTTGGTTTGGAGTAGCGGGGTTGAGCAGTTCTTC. It specifies CASSLVWSSGVEQFF.

This chain connects TRBV6-2 or TRBV6-3 to TRBJ2-3; TRBD1 matches at 8 bases. The CDR3 runs to 15 residues. CDR1 and CDR2 from the germline V gene are MNHEY and SVGEGT. V shed 3 bases and J 4 bases; nucleotides not matched to a gene: 6. CDR3 in DNA: TGTGCCAGCAGTTATCGGGCCAGGGGGCCAGATACGCAGTATTTT. It encodes CASSYRARGPDTQYF.

The chain uses TRBV28 and TRBJ1-2, with 8 bases that match TRBD1. This CDR3 comprises 14 residues. Germline V CDR1 and CDR2: MDHEN, SYDVKM. V lost 5 bases, J lost 4 bases, and 6 bases stayed unmatched. The CDR3 reads CASSIGQGLYGYTF. CDR3 nucleotide sequence: TGTGCCAGCAGTATTGGACAGGGCCTCTATGGCTACACCTTC.

The CDR3 DNA follows: TGTGCCAGCAGCTTAGCGGGAGTCTTCTACAATGAGCAGTTCTTC. Its translation is CASSLAGVFYNEQFF. This rearrangement joins TRBV7-2 to TRBJ2-1; D might be TRBD2 (5 bases). Germline assignment: CDR1 SGHTA and CDR2 FQGNSA. The V and J ends lost 0 bases and 3 bases respectively, with 9 bases between them. CDR3 length: 15 amino acids.

This clone was counted between two and nine times. This chain links TRBV27 with TRBJ1-6, with D uncertain. The germline V and J ends were trimmed by 3 bases and 0 bases, with 9 bases remaining between them. Germline loops: CDR1 MNHEY, CDR2 SMNVEV (reference sequence). This CDR3 has 16 amino acids. CDR3 sequence reads: CASSFRASSYNSPLHF. The CDR3 DNA follows: TGTGCCAGCAGTTTTAGAGCTAGCTCCTATAATTCACCCCTCCACTTT.

The chain's CDR3 is CASSRLGAQGVGTEAFF. The CDR3 DNA reads TGCGCCAGCAGCCGGTTGGGGGCCCAGGGGGTTGGCACTGAAGCTTTCTTT. The gene calls are TRBV5-1 and TRBJ1-1; 7 bases align to TRBD1. The ends lost 4 bases at V and 4 bases at J; junction bases unmatched: 16. Germline CDR1 and CDR2: SGHRS and YFSETQ. CDR3 length: 17 residues. The full variable domain, in which reference TRBV5-1 and TRBJ1-1 provide the parts outside the CDR3, is KAGVTQTPRYLIKTRGQQVTLSCSPISGHRSVSWYQQTPGQGLQFLFEYFSETQRNKGNFPGRFSGRQFSNSRSEMNVSTLELGDSALYLCASSRLGAQGVGTEAFFGQGTRLTVV.

In DNA form, the CDR3 reads TGTGCCAGCATTGCAGGACAGGCGATCTACAATGAGCAGTTCTTC. Translated: CASIAGQAIYNEQFF. The V gene is TRBV6-6, the J gene TRBJ2-1, with 7 bases aligning to TRBD1. Looked up from germline, CDR1 is MNHNY and CDR2 is SVGAGI (reference sequence). This CDR3 region has 15 residues. With V trimmed by 7 bases and J by 3 bases, 9 bases remained unmatched.

The gene calls are TRBV18 and TRBJ1-1, with 8 bases that match TRBD1. Germline CDR1 KGHSH, CDR2 LQKENI. This CDR3 has 15 amino acids. V was pared by 1 base and J by 0 bases, with 1 base of the junction left unmatched. As DNA, the CDR3 is TGTGCCAGCTCACCACGGGACAGGATGAACACTGAAGCTTTCTTT. Amino acid sequence: CASSPRDRMNTEAFF.